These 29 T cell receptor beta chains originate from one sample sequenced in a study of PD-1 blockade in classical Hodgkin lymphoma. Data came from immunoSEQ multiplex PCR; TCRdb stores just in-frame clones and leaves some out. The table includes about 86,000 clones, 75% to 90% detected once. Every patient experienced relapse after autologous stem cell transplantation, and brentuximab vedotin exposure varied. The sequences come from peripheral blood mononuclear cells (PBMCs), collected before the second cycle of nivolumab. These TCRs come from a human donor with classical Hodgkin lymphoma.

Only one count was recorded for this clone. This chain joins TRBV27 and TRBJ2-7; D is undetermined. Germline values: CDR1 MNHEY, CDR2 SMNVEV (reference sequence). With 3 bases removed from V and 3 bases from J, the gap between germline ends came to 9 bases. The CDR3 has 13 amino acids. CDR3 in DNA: TGTGCCAGCAGTTTGGGCAATGGCTACGAGCAGTACTTC. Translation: CASSLGNGYEQYF.

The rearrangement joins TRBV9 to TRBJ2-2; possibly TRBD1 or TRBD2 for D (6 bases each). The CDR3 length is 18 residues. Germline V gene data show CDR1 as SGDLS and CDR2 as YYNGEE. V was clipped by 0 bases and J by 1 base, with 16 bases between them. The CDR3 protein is CASSVGPRGTKNTGELFF. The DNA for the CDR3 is TGTGCCAGCAGCGTAGGCCCCCGCGGGACAAAGAACACCGGGGAGCTGTTTTTT.

CDR3 residues: CASRETGGTEAFF. The CDR3 DNA reads TGTGCCAGCAGAGAAACAGGGGGCACTGAAGCTTTCTTT. J is TRBJ1-1 and V is TRBV6-4; TRBD1 matches at 8 bases. With V trimmed by 6 bases and J by 4 bases, 4 bases remained unmatched. This CDR3 comprises 13 residues. Germline CDR1 reads MRHNA; CDR2 reads SNTAGT.

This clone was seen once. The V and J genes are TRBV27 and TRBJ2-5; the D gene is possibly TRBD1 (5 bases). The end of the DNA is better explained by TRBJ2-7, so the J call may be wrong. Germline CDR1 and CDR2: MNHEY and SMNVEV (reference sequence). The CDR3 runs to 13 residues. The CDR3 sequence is CASSLQGRYEQYF. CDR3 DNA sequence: TGTGCCAGCAGTTTACAGGGCCGCTACGAGCAGTACTTC.

CDR3 residues: CASSEGTGYEQYF. CDR3 bases: TGCGCCAGCAGTGAGGGGACAGGGTACGAGCAGTACTTC. The rearrangement uses TRBV10-1 and TRBJ2-7; 9 bases match TRBD1. V shed 2 bases and J 4 bases; nucleotides not matched to a gene: 0. In germline, CDR1 is WNHNN, CDR2 SYGVQD (reference sequence). This CDR3 has 13 amino acids.

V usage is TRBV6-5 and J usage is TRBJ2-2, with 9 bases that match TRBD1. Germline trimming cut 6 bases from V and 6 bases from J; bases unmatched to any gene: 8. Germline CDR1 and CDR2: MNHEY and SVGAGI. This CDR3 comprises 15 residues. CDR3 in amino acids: CASSPDRGEAGELFF. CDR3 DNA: TGTGCCAGCAGCCCCGACAGGGGGGAGGCCGGGGAGCTGTTTTTT.

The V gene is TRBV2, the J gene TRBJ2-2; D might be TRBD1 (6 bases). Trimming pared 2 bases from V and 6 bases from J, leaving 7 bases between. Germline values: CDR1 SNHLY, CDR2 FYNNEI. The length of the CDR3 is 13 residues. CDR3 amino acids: CASSEKGAGELFF. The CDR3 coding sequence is TGTGCCAGCAGTGAAAAGGGGGCCGGGGAGCTGTTTTTT.

For the CDR3, the DNA is TGTGCCAGCAGTTTATACGCCGCATCAATGTCCTACGAGCAGTACTTC. This translates into CASSLYAASMSYEQYF. This chain joins TRBV27 and TRBJ2-7; D not certain. Deletions cut 1 base from V and 1 base from J, with 14 bases between. Germline CDR1 reads MNHEY; CDR2 reads SMNVEV (reference sequence). The CDR3 consists of 16 residues.

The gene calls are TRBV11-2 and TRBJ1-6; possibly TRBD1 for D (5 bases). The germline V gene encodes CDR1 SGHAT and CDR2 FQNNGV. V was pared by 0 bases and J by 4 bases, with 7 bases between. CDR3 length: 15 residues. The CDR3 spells CASSLDTGYNSPLHF. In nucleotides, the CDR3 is TGTGCCAGCAGCTTAGATACAGGTTATAATTCACCCCTCCACTTT.

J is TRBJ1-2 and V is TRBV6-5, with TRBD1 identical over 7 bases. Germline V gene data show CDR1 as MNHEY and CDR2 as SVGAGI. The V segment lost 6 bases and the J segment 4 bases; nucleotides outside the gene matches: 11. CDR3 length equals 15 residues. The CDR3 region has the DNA TGTGCCAGCAGACCCTCAACAGGGGAGGGCTATGGCTACACCTTC. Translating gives CASRPSTGEGYGYTF.

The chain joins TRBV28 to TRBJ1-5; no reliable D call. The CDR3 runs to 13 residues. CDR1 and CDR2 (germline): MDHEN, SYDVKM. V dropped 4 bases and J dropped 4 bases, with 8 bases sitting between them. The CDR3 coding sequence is TGTGCCAGCAGTTCTGAGGGTAATCAGCCCCAGCATTTT. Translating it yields CASSSEGNQPQHF.

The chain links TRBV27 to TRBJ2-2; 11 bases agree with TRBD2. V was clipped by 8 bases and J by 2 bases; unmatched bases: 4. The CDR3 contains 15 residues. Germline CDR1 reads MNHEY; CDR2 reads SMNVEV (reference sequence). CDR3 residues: CASHLAGGNTGELFF. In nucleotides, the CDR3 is TGTGCCAGCCACCTAGCGGGAGGTAACACCGGGGAGCTGTTTTTT.

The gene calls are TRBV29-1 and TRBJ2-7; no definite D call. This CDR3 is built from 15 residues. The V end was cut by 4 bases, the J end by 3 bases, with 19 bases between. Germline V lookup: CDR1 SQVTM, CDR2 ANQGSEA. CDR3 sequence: CSVGVASLGNYEQYF. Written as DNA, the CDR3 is TGCAGCGTTGGAGTCGCCAGCCTGGGGAACTACGAGCAGTACTTC.

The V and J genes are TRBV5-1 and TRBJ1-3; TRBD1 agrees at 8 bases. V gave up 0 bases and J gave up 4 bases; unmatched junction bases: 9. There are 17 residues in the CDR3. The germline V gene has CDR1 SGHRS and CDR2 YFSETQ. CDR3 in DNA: TGCGCCAGCAGCTTGGCTCCGACAGGGGTTGCCGGAAACACCATATATTTT. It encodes CASSLAPTGVAGNTIYF.

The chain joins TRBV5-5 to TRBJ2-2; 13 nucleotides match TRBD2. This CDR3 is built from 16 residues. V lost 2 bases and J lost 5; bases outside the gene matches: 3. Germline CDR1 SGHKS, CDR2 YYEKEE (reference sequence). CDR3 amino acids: CASSFGTSGNTGELFF. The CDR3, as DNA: TGTGCCAGCAGCTTCGGGACTAGCGGGAATACCGGGGAGCTGTTTTTT.

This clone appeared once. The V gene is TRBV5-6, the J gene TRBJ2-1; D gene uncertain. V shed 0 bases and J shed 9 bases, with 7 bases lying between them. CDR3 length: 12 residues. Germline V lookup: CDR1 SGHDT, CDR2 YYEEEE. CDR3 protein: CASSLGGPEQFF. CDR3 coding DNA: TGTGCCAGCAGCTTGGGGGGTCCTGAGCAGTTCTTC.

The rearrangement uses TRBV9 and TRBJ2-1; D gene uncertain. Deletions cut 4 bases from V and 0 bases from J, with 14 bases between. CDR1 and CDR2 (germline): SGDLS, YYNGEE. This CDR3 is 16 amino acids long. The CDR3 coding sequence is TGTGCCAGCAGCCCAACATCGCATTTCTCCTACAATGAGCAGTTCTTC. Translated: CASSPTSHFSYNEQFF. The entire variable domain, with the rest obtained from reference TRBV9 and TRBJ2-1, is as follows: DSGVTQTPKHLITATGQRVTLRCSPRSGDLSVYWYQQSLDQGLQFLIQYYNGEERAKGNILERFSAQQFPDLHSELNLSSLELGDSALYFCASSPTSHFSYNEQFFGPGTRLTVL.

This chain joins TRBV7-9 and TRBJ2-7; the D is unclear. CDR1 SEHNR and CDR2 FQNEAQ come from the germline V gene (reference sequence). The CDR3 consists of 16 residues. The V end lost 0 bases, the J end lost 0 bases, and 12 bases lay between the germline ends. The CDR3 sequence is CASSLADGRYSYEQYF. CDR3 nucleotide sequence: TGTGCCAGCAGCTTAGCCGACGGGCGATACTCCTACGAGCAGTACTTC.

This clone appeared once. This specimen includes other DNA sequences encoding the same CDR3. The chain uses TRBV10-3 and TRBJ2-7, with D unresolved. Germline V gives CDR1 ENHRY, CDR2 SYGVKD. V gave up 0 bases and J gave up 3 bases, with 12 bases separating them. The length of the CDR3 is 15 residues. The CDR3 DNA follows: TGTGCCATCAGTGAGTCAAGTGGTGGCAGCTACGAGCAGTACTTC. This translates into CAISESSGGSYEQYF.

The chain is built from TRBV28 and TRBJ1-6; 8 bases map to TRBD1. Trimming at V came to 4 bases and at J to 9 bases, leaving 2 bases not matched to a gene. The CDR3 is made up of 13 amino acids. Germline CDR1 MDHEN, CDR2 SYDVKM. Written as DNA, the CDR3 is TGTGCCAGCAGTTCAACAGGGGGTTCACCCCTCCACTTT. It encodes CASSSTGGSPLHF.

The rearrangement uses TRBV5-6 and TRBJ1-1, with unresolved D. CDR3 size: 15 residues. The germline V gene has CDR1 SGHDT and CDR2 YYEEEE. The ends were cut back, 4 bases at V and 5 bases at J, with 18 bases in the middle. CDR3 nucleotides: TGTGCCAGCAGCGAGATCGGGGTGGTCCCAACTGAAGCTTTCTTT. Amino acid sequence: CASSEIGVVPTEAFF. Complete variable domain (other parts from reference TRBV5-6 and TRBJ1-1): DAGVTQSPTHLIKTRGQQVTLRCSPKSGHDTVSWYQQALGQGPQFIFQYYEEEERQRGNFPDRFSGHQFPNYSSELNVNALLLGDSALYLCASSEIGVVPTEAFFGQGTRLTVV.

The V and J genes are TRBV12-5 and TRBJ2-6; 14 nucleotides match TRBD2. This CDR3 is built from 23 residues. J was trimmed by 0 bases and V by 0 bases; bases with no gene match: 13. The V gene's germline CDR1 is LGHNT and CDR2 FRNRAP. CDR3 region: CASGLVLTTSGRVYSSGANVLTF. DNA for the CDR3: TGTGCTAGTGGTTTGGTCCTAACGACTAGCGGGAGGGTCTATAGCTCTGGGGCCAACGTCCTGACTTTC.

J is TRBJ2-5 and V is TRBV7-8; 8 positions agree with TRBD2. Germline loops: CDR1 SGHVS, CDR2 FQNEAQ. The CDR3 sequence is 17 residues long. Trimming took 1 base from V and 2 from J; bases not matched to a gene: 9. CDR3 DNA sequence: TGTGCCAGCAGCTTAGTGTTCGGGGGGGGATATCAAGAGACCCAGTACTTC. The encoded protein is CASSLVFGGGYQETQYF.

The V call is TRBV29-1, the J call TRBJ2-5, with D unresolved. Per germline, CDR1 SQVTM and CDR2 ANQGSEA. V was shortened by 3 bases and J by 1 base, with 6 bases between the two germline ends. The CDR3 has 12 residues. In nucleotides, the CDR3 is TGCAGCGTTGAGCCAGGCCAAGAGACCCAGTACTTC. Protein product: CSVEPGQETQYF.

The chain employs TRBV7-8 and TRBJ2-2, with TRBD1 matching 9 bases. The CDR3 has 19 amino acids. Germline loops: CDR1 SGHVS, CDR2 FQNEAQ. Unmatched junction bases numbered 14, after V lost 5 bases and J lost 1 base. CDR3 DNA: TGTGCCAGCAGCGTAAGCCCCACAGGGGGCGCGGGGAACACCGGGGAGCTGTTTTTT. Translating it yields CASSVSPTGGAGNTGELFF. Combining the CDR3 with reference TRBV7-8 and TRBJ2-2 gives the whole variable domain GAGVSQSPRYKVAKRGQDVALRCDPISGHVSLFWYQQALGQGPEFLTYFQNEAQLDKSGLPSDRFFAERPEGSVSTLKIQRTQQEDSAVYLCASSVSPTGGAGNTGELFFGEGSRLTVL.

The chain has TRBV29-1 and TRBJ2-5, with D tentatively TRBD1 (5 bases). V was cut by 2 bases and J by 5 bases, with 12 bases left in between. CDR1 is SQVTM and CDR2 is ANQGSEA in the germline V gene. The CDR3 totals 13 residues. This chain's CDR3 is CSVELNPGETQYF. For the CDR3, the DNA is TGCAGCGTTGAACTAAATCCAGGGGAGACCCAGTACTTC.

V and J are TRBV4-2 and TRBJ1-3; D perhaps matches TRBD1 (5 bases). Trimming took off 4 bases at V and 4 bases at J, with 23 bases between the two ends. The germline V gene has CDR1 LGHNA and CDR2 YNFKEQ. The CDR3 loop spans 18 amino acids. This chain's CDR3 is CASSPSTIPGGYGNTIYF. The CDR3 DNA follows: TGTGCCAGCAGCCCAAGTACCATTCCGGGGGGTTACGGAAACACCATATATTTT.

CDR3 sequence (DNA): TGTGCCAGCAGCTTACAGATGTACGAGCAGTACTTC. Amino acids: CASSLQMYEQYF. The genes are TRBV13 and TRBJ2-7; no clear D. Trimming removed 2 bases from V and 4 bases from J, with 6 bases in between. The CDR3 loop spans 12 amino acids. Germline V CDR1 and CDR2: PRHDT, FYEKMQ (reference sequence).

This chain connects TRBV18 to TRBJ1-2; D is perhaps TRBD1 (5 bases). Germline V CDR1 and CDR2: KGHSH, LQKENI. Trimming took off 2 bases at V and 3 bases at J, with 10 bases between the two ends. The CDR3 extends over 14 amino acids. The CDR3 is CASSPLPGYYGYTF. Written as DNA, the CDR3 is TGTGCCAGCTCACCATTACCAGGGTACTATGGCTACACCTTC.